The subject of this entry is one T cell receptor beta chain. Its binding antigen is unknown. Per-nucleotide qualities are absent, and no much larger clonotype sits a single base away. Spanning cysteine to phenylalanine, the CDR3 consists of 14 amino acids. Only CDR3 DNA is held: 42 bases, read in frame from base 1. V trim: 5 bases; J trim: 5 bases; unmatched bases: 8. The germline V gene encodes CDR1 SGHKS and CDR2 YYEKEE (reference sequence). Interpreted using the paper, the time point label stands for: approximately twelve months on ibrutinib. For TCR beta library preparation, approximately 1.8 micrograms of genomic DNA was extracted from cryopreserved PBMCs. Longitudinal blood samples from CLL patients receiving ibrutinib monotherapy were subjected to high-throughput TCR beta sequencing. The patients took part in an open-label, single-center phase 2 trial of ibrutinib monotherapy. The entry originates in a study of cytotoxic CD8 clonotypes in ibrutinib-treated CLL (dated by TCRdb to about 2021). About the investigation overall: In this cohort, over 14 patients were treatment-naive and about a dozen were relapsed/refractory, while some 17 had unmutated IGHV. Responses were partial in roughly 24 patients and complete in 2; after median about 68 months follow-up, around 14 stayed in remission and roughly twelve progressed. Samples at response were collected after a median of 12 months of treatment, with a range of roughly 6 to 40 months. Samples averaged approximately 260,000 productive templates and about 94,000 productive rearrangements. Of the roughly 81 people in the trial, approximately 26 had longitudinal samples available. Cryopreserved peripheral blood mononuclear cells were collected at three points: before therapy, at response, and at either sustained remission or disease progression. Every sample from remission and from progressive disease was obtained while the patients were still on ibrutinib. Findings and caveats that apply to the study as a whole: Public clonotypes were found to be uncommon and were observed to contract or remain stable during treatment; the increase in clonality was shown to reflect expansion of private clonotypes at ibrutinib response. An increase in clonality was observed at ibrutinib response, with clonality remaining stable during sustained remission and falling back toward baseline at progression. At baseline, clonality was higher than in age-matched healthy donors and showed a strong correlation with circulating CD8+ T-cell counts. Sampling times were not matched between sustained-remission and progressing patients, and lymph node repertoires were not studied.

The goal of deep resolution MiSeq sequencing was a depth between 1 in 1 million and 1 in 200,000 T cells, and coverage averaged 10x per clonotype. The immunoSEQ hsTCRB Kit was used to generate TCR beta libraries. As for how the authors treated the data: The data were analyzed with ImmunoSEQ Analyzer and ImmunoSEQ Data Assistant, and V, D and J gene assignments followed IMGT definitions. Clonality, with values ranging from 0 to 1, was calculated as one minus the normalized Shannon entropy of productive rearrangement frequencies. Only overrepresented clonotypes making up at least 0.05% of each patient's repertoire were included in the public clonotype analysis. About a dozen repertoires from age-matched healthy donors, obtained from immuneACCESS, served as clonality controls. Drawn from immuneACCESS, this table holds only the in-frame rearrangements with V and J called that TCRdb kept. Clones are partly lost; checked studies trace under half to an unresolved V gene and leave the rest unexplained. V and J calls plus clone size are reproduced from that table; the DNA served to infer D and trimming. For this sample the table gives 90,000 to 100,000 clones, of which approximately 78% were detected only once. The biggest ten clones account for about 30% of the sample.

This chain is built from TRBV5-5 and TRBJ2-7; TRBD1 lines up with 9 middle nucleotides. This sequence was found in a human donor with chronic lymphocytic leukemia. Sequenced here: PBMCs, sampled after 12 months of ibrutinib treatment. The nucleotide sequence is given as TGTGCCAGCAGTCCCGGGACAGGGTTCAACGAGCAGTACTTC. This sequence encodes CASSPGTGFNEQYF.